Shown below are 9 T cell receptor beta chains from a single sample sequenced in a study of molecular identifiers for immune sequencing clone quantification (dated by TCRdb to the late 2010s). To prepare the library, PCR was applied. Data came from an Illumina HiSeq 4000. TCRdb's own reprocessing of the public reads used fastp at Q25 and MiXCR and kept productive beta chains. For every CDR3 protein sequence, its rows merge into one entry that carries the most common genes and DNA. For this sample the table gives 250,000 to 400,000 distinct CDR3 sequences, of which 20% to 25% were detected only once. The ten largest clones take up approximately 0.84% of the sample. Sequences were obtained from naive CD8+ T cells from blood, with Jurkat cell RNA spiked in. The sample's cell subset or site label, in plain terms: FACS-sorted CD8+CD4-CCR7+CD45RA+ naive T cells. All receptors come from a human donor in good health. Some libraries in this study had Jurkat cell RNA spiked in.

The rearrangement joins TRBV6-2 or TRBV6-3 to TRBJ1-1; D gene unclear. The germline V and J ends were trimmed by 8 bases and 2 bases, with 15 bases remaining between them. The CDR3 contains 14 residues. Germline V lookup: CDR1 MNHEY, CDR2 SVGEGT. The CDR3 sequence is CASGPENINTEAFF. In DNA, the CDR3 is TGTGCCAGCGGGCCAGAAAATATAAACACTGAAGCTTTCTTT.

A word on this clonotype: A much larger clone lies a single base off, so this may be a read error. V and J are TRBV3-1 and TRBJ1-5; D gene unclear. CDR3 length: 16 residues. The germline gives CDR1 LGHDT, CDR2 YNNKEL (reference sequence). DNA of the CDR3: TGTGCCAGCAGCCAAGGACCAGATACTAGCACTCAGCCCCAGCATTTT. It codes for CASSQGPDTSTQPQHF.

This clonotype has just a few counts. J is TRBJ2-7 and V is TRBV2; 8 nucleotides line up with TRBD1. J lost 5 bases, V lost 6 bases, and 9 bases had no gene match. The CDR3 is 14 residues long. Germline V gene sequence: CDR1 SNHLY, CDR2 FYNNEI. CDR3: CASRRLTGVNEQYF. CDR3 sequence (DNA): TGTGCCAGCAGACGATTGACAGGGGTGAACGAGCAGTACTTC. Full variable domain (outside the CDR3, taken from reference TRBV2 and TRBJ2-7): EPEVTQTPSHQVTQMGQEVILRCVPISNHLYFYWYRQILGQKVEFLVSFYNNEISEKSEIFDDQFSVERPDGSNFTLKIRSTKLEDSAMYFCASRRLTGVNEQYFGPGTRLTVT.

This clonotype was picked up many times. V gene TRBV5-8 combines with J gene TRBJ2-3, with D possibly being TRBD1 (6 bases). Deletions cut 4 bases from V and 0 bases from J, with 12 bases between. This CDR3 region has 15 residues. CDR1 and CDR2 (germline): SGHTS, YDEGEE. The chain's CDR3 is CASSTGTLSTDTQYF. In DNA, the CDR3 is TGTGCCAGCAGCACCGGGACACTTAGCACAGATACGCAGTATTTT. Looking up the rest from reference TRBV5-8 and TRBJ2-3 gives the full variable domain: EAGVTQSPTHLIKTRGQQATLRCSPISGHTSVYWYQQALGLGLQFLLWYDEGEERNRGNFPPRFSGRQFPNYSSELNVNALELEDSALYLCASSTGTLSTDTQYFGPGTRLTVL.

This clonotype was observed at least ten times. V gene TRBV29-1 combines with J gene TRBJ2-5; D is unresolved. The CDR3 sequence is 13 residues long. The V gene lost 0 bases and the J gene lost 9 bases, with 14 bases spanning the gap. CDR1 is SQVTM and CDR2 is ANQGSEA in the germline V gene. The CDR3 sequence: CSVEDLNPRPQYF. The CDR3 DNA reads as TGCAGCGTTGAAGACCTAAACCCCAGGCCCCAGTACTTC.

As regards this clonotype: A clone one base away is much larger, so this may be a read error. The gene calls are TRBV7-2 and TRBJ2-1; D might be TRBD1 or TRBD2, each matching 6 bases. Germline CDR1 and CDR2: SGHTA and FQGNSA. The CDR3 runs 14 residues. The germline V and J ends were trimmed by 5 bases and 8 bases, with 16 bases remaining between them. CDR3 in amino acids: CASSVFRGRDEQFF. The CDR3 DNA reads as TGTGCCAGCAGCGTATTCCGGGGGCGGGATGAGCAGTTCTTC.

Points on this clonotype: At one end, the junction sequence differs from germline, possibly due to a read error. The V gene is TRBV7-7, the J gene TRBJ2-1; 9 bases line up with TRBD1. The CDR3 length is 15 residues. Per the germline V gene, CDR1 is SSHAT and CDR2 is FNYEAQ (reference sequence). CDR3 in amino acids: CASSSGDRAGNEQFF. CDR3 in DNA: TGTGCTAGCAGCTCTGGGGACAGGGCGGGAAATGAGCAGTTCTTC.

In this sample, this clonotype turned up once. Possible read error: a much larger clone is one base away. The chain is built from TRBV7-6 and TRBJ2-3; D gene unclear. The CDR3 is made up of 14 amino acids. The germline V gene encodes CDR1 SGHVS and CDR2 FNYEAQ. CDR3 amino acids: CASCLAGERDTQYF. The CDR3 bases are TGTGCCAGCTGCTTAGCTGGGGAACGAGATACGCAGTATTTT.

A note on this clonotype: Since a much larger clone is just one base distant, this may be a read error. The gene calls are TRBV29-1 and TRBJ1-1; D is unresolved. Germline V gene data show CDR1 as SQVTM and CDR2 as ANQGSEA. The CDR3 has 15 residues. CDR3 sequence reads: CSVLTTTTENIEAFF. CDR3 in DNA: TGCAGCGTCCTTACGACCACCACAGAGAACATTGAAGCTTTCTTT.